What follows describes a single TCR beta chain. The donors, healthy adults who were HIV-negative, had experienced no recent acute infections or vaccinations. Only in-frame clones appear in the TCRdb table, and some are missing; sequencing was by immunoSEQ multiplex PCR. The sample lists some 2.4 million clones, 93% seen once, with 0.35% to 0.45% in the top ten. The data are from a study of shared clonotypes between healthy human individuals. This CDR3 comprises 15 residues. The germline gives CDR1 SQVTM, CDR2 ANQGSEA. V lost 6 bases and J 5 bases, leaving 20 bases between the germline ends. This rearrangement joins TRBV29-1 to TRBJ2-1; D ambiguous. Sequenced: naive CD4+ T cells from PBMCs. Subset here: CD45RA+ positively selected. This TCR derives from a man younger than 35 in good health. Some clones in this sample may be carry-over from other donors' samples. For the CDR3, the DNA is TGCAGCGTCGCGGCTCTCGGTAGGTATCACAATGAGCAGTTCTTC. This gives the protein CSVAALGRYHNEQFF.